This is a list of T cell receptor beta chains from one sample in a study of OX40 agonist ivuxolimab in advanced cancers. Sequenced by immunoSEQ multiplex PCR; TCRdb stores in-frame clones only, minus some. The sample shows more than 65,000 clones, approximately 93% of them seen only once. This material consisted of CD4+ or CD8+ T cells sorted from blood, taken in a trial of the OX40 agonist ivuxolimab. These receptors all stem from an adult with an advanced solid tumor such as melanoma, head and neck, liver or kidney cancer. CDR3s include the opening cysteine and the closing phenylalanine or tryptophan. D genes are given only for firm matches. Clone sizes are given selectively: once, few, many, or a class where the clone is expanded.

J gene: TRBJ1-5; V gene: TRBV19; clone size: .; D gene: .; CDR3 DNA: TGTGCCAGTAGTCTCACGGACAGCAATCAGCCCCAGCATTTT; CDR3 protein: CASSLTDSNQPQHF
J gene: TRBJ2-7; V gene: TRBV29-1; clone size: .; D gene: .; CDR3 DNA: TGCAGCGTTGCGGACTCCTACGAGCAGTACTTC; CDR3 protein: CSVADSYEQYF
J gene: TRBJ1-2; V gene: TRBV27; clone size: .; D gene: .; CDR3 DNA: TGTGCCAGCAGTTTATCGCCCGTGGGAGGGGCCTATGGCTACACCTTC; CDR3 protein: CASSLSPVGGAYGYTF
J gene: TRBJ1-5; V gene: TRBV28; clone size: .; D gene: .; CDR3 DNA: TGTGCCAGCAAAGGGGGAGCCGGTCAGCCCCAGCATTTT; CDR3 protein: CASKGGAGQPQHF
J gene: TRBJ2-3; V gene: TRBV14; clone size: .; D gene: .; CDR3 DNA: TGTGCCAGCAGCCAAGATGGCAGGCGGTCAAGCACAGATACGCAGTATTTT; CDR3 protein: CASSQDGRRSSTDTQYF
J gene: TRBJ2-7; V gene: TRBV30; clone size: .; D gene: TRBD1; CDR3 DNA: TGTGCCTGGGACCCCGGGACAGGGGACGAGCAGTACTTC; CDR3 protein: CAWDPGTGDEQYF
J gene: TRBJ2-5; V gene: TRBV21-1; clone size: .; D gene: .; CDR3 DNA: TGTGCCAGCAGACCCGGTCTGGGGCGAGAGACCCAGTACTTC; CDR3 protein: CASRPGLGRETQYF
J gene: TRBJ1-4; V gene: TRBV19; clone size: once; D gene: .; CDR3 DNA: TGTGCCAGTAGTAATCCACCTACAACTAATGAAAAACTGTTTTTT; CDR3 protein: CASSNPPTTNEKLFF
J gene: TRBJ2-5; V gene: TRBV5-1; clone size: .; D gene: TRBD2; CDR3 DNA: TGCGCCAGCAGCTTGGCCCCACCGCCCGTAGGCGGGGGGCACCAAGAGACCCAGTACTTC; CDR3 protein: CASSLAPPPVGGGHQETQYF
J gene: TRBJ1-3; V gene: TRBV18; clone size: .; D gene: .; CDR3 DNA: TGTGCCAGCTCATTGGACACTGGAAACACCATATATTTT; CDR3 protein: CASSLDTGNTIYF
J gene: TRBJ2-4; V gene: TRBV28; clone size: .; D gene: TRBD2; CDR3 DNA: TGTGCCAGCTCATACTTGGGACTAGCTCGACGGGAGGCCAAAAACATTCAGTACTTC; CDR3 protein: CASSYLGLARREAKNIQYF
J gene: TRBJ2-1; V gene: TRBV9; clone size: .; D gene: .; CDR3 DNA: TGTGCCAGCAGCGTAGTCGGCCTATACAATGAGCAGTTCTTC; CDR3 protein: CASSVVGLYNEQFF
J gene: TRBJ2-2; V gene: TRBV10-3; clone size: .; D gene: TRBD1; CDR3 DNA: TGTGCCATCCGAGAGAGACAGGGCCGGACCGGGGAGCTGTTTTTT; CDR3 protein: CAIRERQGRTGELFF
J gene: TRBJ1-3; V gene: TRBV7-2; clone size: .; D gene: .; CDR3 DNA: TGTGCCAGCAGCTTAAAAGGGTACGGAAACACCATATATTTT; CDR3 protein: CASSLKGYGNTIYF
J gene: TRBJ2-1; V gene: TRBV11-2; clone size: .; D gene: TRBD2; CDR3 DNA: TGTGCCAGCTGCCTAGCGGGAGGAAATGAGCAGTTCTTC; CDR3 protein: CASCLAGGNEQFF
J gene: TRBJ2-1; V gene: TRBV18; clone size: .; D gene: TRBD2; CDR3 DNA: TGTGCCAGCTCACCTACGACCGGGACTAGCGGGATTGAGCAGTTCTTC; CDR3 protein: CASSPTTGTSGIEQFF
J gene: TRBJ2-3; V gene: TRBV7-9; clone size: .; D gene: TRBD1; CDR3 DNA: TGTGCCAGCAGCCCTCGGGACAGAAGCACAGATACGCAGTATTTT; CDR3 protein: CASSPRDRSTDTQYF
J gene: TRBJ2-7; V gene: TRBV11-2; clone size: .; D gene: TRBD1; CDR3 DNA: TGTGCCAGCAGCCGGACAGGGATCGAGCGGTACTTC; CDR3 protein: CASSRTGIERYF
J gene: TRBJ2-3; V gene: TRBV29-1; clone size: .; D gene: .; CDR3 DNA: TGCAGCGTCGACACGACAGGAATCACAGATACGCAGTATTTT; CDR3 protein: CSVDTTGITDTQYF
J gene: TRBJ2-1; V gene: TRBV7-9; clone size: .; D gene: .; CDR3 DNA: TGTGCCAGCAGCTTAGGAGGCGGGACAGAGCAGTTCTTC; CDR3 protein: CASSLGGGTEQFF